This TCR beta chain was captured in a study of shared clonotypes between healthy human individuals. At a deep level, the assay was run. Generated by immunoSEQ multiplex PCR, the TCRdb table keeps only in-frame clones and is missing some. The sample has under 2,000,000 clones, over 85% seen once. Naive CD8 cells were CD45RO-negative, positively selected for CCR7, excluding terminally differentiated effector memory CD45RA+ cells. Specimen: naive CD8+ T cells sorted from blood. The receptor was derived from a man aged 18 to 30 in good health.

This CDR3 reads CARRRQGFDEQYF. DNA for the CDR3: TGTGCCAGGAGGAGACAGGGGTTCGACGAGCAGTACTTC. The chain joins TRBV9 to TRBJ2-7, with 8 bases lining up with TRBD1. The CDR3 runs to 13 residues. The ends lost 8 bases at V and 5 bases at J; junction bases unmatched: 9. The germline V gene has CDR1 SGDLS and CDR2 YYNGEE.